Following are 3 T cell receptor beta chains from one sample sequenced in a study of T cell responses to AZD1222 COVID-19 vaccine. Assay used: immunoSEQ multiplex PCR; TCRdb lists only in-frame clones, some missing. The data hold fewer than 55,000 clones, with about 83% observed a single time. Sample: peripheral blood, taken on day 0 of AZD1222 vaccination. These receptors were taken from an adult in good health.

This chain uses TRBV3-1 (or the pseudogene TRBV3-2) with TRBJ1-2; no definite D call. Germline CDR1 LGHDT, CDR2 YNNKEL (reference sequence). This CDR3 is 14 amino acids long. Trimming shortened V by 0 bases and J by 4 bases, and 9 bases separated the two germline ends. The CDR3 coding sequence is TGTGCCAGCAGCCAAGATGGCCAGGTCTATGGCTACACCTTC. Translating it yields CASSQDGQVYGYTF.

The chain is built from TRBV7-2 and TRBJ2-5; a possible D gene is TRBD2 (6 bases). CDR1 is SGHTA, CDR2 FQGNSA, per germline. V was trimmed by 0 bases and J by 5 bases, leaving 13 bases between them. CDR3 length equals 15 residues. The CDR3 DNA is TGTGCCAGCAGCTTAGCGCTGCAACGGGGGGAGACCCAGTACTTC. This encodes CASSLALQRGETQYF. Looking up the rest from reference TRBV7-2 and TRBJ2-5 gives the full variable domain: GAGVSQSPSNKVTEKGKDVELRCDPISGHTALYWYRQSLGQGLEFLIYFQGNSAPDKSGLPSDRFSAERTGGSVSTLTIQRTQQEDSAVYLCASSLALQRGETQYFGPGTRLLVL.

V is TRBV6-5 and J is TRBJ2-5; D is undetermined. This CDR3 is 14 amino acids long. Trimming took off 8 bases at V and 0 bases at J, with 13 bases between the two ends. In germline, CDR1 is MNHEY, CDR2 SVGAGI. The CDR3 region has the DNA TGTGCCAGCTACGGACGCCAGTACCAAGAGACCCAGTACTTC. Translating gives CASYGRQYQETQYF.